These 10 T cell receptor beta chains were sequenced from one sample in a study of post-analysis software for immune sequencing data. Study conclusions and caveats: Higher frequency in patients than in controls was seen for roughly five TRBV segments, with TRBV5-6, TRBV5-1 and TRBV20-1 among them.

Their antigen targets remain unknown. TCR beta cDNA libraries included unique molecular identifiers. TCRdb analysed the PCR reads with MiXCR anew, one entry per CDR3 protein. This table has hundreds of thousands of distinct CDR3 sequences, approximately 60% appearing once. Sequencing used blood. The receptors were gathered from a girl between 2 and 10 years old with multiple sclerosis.

Only a few counts were recorded for this clonotype. The chain recombines TRBV6-1 with TRBJ2-5; either TRBD1 or TRBD2 may fit D (5 bases each). CDR3 size: 16 residues. The germline CDR1 and CDR2 sequences are MNHNS and SASEGT. Between the trimmed V and J ends, which lost 7 bases and 6 bases, there was a span of 24 bases. CDR3 amino acids: CASTHLGGRDEKTQYF. DNA of the CDR3: TGTGCCAGCACTCACCTTGGGGGTCGGGATGAGAAGACCCAGTACTTC.

The table lists this clonotype with a few counts. The rearrangement links TRBV29-1 to TRBJ2-1; D ambiguous. V dropped 4 bases and J dropped 10 bases, with 11 bases sitting between them. This CDR3 has 11 residues. Germline V CDR1 and CDR2: SQVTM, ANQGSEA. CDR3 loop: CSVVNREEQFF. In DNA form, the CDR3 reads TGCAGCGTTGTCAATAGAGAGGAGCAGTTCTTC.

The chain uses TRBV3-1 and TRBJ1-5; 8 bases line up with TRBD1. This CDR3 is 15 amino acids long. With V trimmed by 1 base and J by 3 bases, 2 bases remained unmatched. The germline V gene encodes CDR1 LGHDT and CDR2 YNNKEL (reference sequence). CDR3 protein: CASSQGQGHNQPQHF. For the CDR3, the DNA is TGTGCCAGCAGCCAAGGACAGGGGCACAATCAGCCCCAGCATTTT.

The chain couples TRBV5-1 to TRBJ1-1; perhaps TRBD1 as D (6 bases). The CDR3 is made up of 15 amino acids. V lost 0 bases, J lost 6 bases, and 15 bases lay in between. Germline assignment: CDR1 SGHRS and CDR2 YFSETQ. CDR3 in amino acids: CASSLGPGAIPEAFF. The CDR3 nucleotides read TGCGCCAGCAGCTTGGGTCCGGGGGCGATTCCTGAAGCTTTCTTT.

The chain combines TRBV5-1 with TRBJ2-1; TRBD2 agrees at 9 bases. From germline, CDR1 is SGHRS and CDR2 YFSETQ. After removal of 7 bases from V and 16 bases from J, the junction contained 18 bases not matched to a gene. The CDR3 is made up of 14 amino acids. CDR3 protein: CASALGVIAGALFF. In DNA form, the CDR3 reads TGCGCCAGCGCCCTGGGGGTAATAGCGGGAGCCCTATTCTTC.

The genes are TRBV7-6 and TRBJ2-1, with 9 positions matching TRBD2. The ends lost 2 bases at V and 3 bases at J; junction bases unmatched: 8. Per the germline V gene, CDR1 is SGHVS and CDR2 is FNYEAQ. The CDR3 length is 17 residues. The CDR3 loop is CASSLIGGGAVYNEQFF. The CDR3 bases are TGTGCCAGCAGCTTAATTGGCGGGGGGGCCGTCTACAATGAGCAGTTCTTC.

This clonotype showed up just once. DNA for the CDR3: TGTGCCAGCAGCTTAGATGGACAGTTCACAGATACGCAGTATTTT. Protein product: CASSLDGQFTDTQYF. This chain connects TRBV11-2 to TRBJ2-3; TRBD1 might be the D (6 bases). The CDR3 has 15 amino acids. The germline V gene encodes CDR1 SGHAT and CDR2 FQNNGV. Trimming stripped 0 bases from V and 2 bases from J, with 9 bases between. The whole variable domain, remainder taken from reference TRBV11-2 and TRBJ2-3, is EAGVAQSPRYKIIEKRQSVAFWCNPISGHATLYWYQQILGQGPKLLIQFQNNGVVDDSQLPKDRFSAERLKGVDSTLKIQPAKLEDSAVYLCASSLDGQFTDTQYFGPGTRLTVL.

The genes are TRBV5-6 and TRBJ1-1; 7 bases align to TRBD1. The CDR3 spans 16 residues. With V trimmed by 3 bases and J by 0 bases, 8 bases remained unmatched. Germline CDR1 reads SGHDT; CDR2 reads YYEEEE. The CDR3 is CASSSYRGRVNTEAFF. CDR3 sequence (DNA): TGTGCCAGCAGCTCGTACAGGGGAAGGGTGAACACTGAAGCTTTCTTT.

The chain combines TRBV24-1 with TRBJ2-1, with D tentatively TRBD1 or TRBD2 (5 bases each). From germline, CDR1 is KGHDR and CDR2 SFDVKD. There are 15 residues in the CDR3. V was clipped by 5 bases and J by 10 bases, with 20 bases between them. CDR3 DNA: TGTGCCACCAGTGCCCCTGAGAGGGGTGAAGGCGAGCAGTTCTTC. Translated: CATSAPERGEGEQFF.

V and J are TRBV20-1 and TRBJ2-3; the D gene could be TRBD1 or TRBD2 (5 bases each). Germline values: CDR1 DFQATT, CDR2 SNEGSKA (reference sequence). The CDR3 is 14 residues long. Deletions cut 1 base from V and 1 base from J, with 9 bases between. CDR3 protein: CSARGDPRTDTQYF. In DNA, the CDR3 is TGCAGTGCTAGAGGGGACCCTCGCACAGATACGCAGTATTTT.